The clone carrying this TCR beta chain showed up many times. The antigen is undetermined. The CDR3 is 15 amino acids. V lost 1 base, J lost 7 bases, and 8 bases stayed unmatched. CDR1 and CDR2 (germline): LNHNV, YYDKDF (reference sequence). This record belongs to a study of T-cell memory formation after mild COVID-19. Study-level points and caveats: CD4/CD8 balance held among clones contracting day 15 to 85, and later expanders leaned CD4+. Whether day 37 second-wave clones are SARS-CoV-2-specific was not confirmed.

Each CDR3 protein gets one entry after TCRdb re-called the 5' RACE reads with MiXCR. Of 35,000 to 45,000 distinct CDR3 sequences detected, over 6.5% appear once; the ten largest clones hold 0.6% to 1%. The gene calls are TRBV15 and TRBJ1-2; 8 bases match TRBD1. This sequence was found in an adult who had mild COVID-19 (a few samples of this study predate the infection). Cell type and time point are not known. Input material: PBMCs or a T cell subset sorted from them (not recorded which). The CDR3 DNA is TGTGCCACCAGCAGAGGAAGACAGGGGTGGTTTGGCTACACCTTC. Its protein product is CATSRGRQGWFGYTF.